The source of this TCR beta chain is a study of post-analysis software for immune sequencing data. General study results and limits: Five TRBV segments occurring more often in patients than controls included TRBV5-6, TRBV5-1 and TRBV20-1.

TCR beta cDNA libraries had unique molecular identifiers. TCRdb processed the PCR reads anew with MiXCR; each CDR3 protein has one entry. The profile shows fewer than 850,000 distinct CDR3 sequences, around 27% of them singletons. There are a few counts of this clonotype. Its antigen is not known. This CDR3 spans 16 amino acids. Germline loops: CDR1 SEHNR, CDR2 FQNEAQ (reference sequence). V trimming: 4 bases; J trimming: 1 base; junction bases outside the gene matches: 8. Sequenced input: blood. The TCR comes from a girl aged 5-17 years with multiple sclerosis. The chain has TRBV7-9 and TRBJ2-5; 8 bases match TRBD1. The CDR3 DNA reads as TGTGCCAGCAGCTCCAGGACAGGGCCCGTCCAAGAGACCCAGTACTTC. Translated, it gives CASSSRTGPVQETQYF.